A single sample gave rise to the 30 T cell receptor beta chains below, sequenced in a study of blood T cell repertoires in COVID-19. The table came from immunoSEQ multiplex PCR; TCRdb's copy has only in-frame clones and leaves some out. The sample has 200,000 to 300,000 clones, 84% seen once. The sequenced sample consisted of peripheral blood. Receptors were obtained from a man aged 40-49 years who had recovered from COVID-19.

The chain joins TRBV27 to TRBJ1-2, with 10 bases lining up with TRBD1. J was trimmed by 8 bases and V by 6 bases; bases with no gene match: 18. The CDR3 runs to 17 residues. In germline, CDR1 is MNHEY, CDR2 SMNVEV (reference sequence). The CDR3 loop reads CASSPIDLAGQGTGYTF. The CDR3 coding sequence is TGTGCCAGCAGCCCTATAGACCTAGCGGGACAGGGGACCGGCTACACCTTC.

This chain links TRBV18 with TRBJ2-2; 8 nucleotides match TRBD1. From germline, CDR1 is KGHSH and CDR2 LQKENI. CDR3 length: 17 amino acids. V shed 0 bases and J 1 base; nucleotides not matched to a gene: 4. The CDR3 DNA sequence: TGTGCCAGCTCACCACCGACAGGGGACCAGAACACCGGGGAGCTGTTTTTT. Translating it yields CASSPPTGDQNTGELFF.

The chain carries TRBV19 and TRBJ2-4; D is possibly TRBD1 (5 bases). The length of the CDR3 is 14 residues. Between the trimmed V and J ends, which lost 5 bases and 3 bases, there was a span of 11 bases. The germline V gene encodes CDR1 LNHDA and CDR2 SQIVND (reference sequence). The CDR3 protein is CASSEQGNKNIQYF. CDR3 nucleotides: TGTGCCAGTAGTGAGCAGGGTAACAAAAACATTCAGTACTTC.

This clone was observed a few times. The chain joins TRBV2 to TRBJ2-3; D is perhaps TRBD2 (5 bases). V shed 6 bases and J shed 2 bases, with 12 bases lying between them. This CDR3 has 14 residues. CDR1 is SNHLY, CDR2 FYNNEI, per germline. CDR3 in amino acids: CASSRAASTDTQYF. The CDR3 DNA is TGTGCCAGCAGCAGAGCGGCATCCACAGATACGCAGTATTTT.

The chain employs TRBV19 and TRBJ1-1; the match to TRBD1 covers 9 bases. The germline gives CDR1 LNHDA, CDR2 SQIVND (reference sequence). This CDR3 has 15 residues. V was clipped by 9 bases and J by 10 bases; unmatched bases: 18. The CDR3, as DNA: TGTGCCAGCCAAGGGACAGGGAGAGCCGCGTATTCAGCTTTCTTT. Protein: CASQGTGRAAYSAFF.

This clone was counted once. DNA for the CDR3: TGTGCCAGCAGCCTAACGCGCGAAAATAACTATGGCTACACCTTC. Its translation is CASSLTRENNYGYTF. The chain is built from TRBV4-2 and TRBJ1-2; D remains ambiguous. Between the trimmed V and J ends, which lost 4 bases and 1 base, there was a span of 13 bases. CDR3 length equals 15 residues. The germline V gene encodes CDR1 LGHNA and CDR2 YNFKEQ.

This clone was detected only once. This rearrangement joins TRBV6-6 to TRBJ2-6; tentatively, D is TRBD2 (5 bases). This CDR3 contains 15 residues. The V and J ends lost 3 bases and 3 bases respectively, with 9 bases between them. CDR1 MNHNY and CDR2 SVGAGI come from the germline V gene (reference sequence). CDR3 protein: CASSYWAGGANVLTF. The CDR3 region has the DNA TGTGCCAGCAGTTATTGGGCGGGTGGGGCCAACGTCCTGACTTTC.

V and J are TRBV5-1 and TRBJ2-1; the D gene is possibly TRBD2 (6 bases). The CDR3 runs to 16 residues. Trimming left V 0 bases short and J 8 bases short, with 18 bases between. Germline loops: CDR1 SGHRS, CDR2 YFSETQ. The CDR3 DNA reads TGCGCCAGCAGCTTGGCCTCTCTAGCGCTTGGGTATGAGCAGTTCTTC. This gives the protein CASSLASLALGYEQFF. The full variable domain, completed using reference TRBV5-1 and TRBJ2-1, is KAGVTQTPRYLIKTRGQQVTLSCSPISGHRSVSWYQQTPGQGLQFLFEYFSETQRNKGNFPGRFSGRQFSNSRSEMNVSTLELGDSALYLCASSLASLALGYEQFFGPGTRLTVL.

The rearrangement joins TRBV9 to TRBJ1-1, with 8 bases fitting TRBD1. J was trimmed by 4 bases and V by 8 bases; bases with no gene match: 13. Germline V lookup: CDR1 SGDLS, CDR2 YYNGEE. This CDR3 is 15 amino acids long. Here the CDR3 DNA reads TGTGCCAGTACCAGGGGGCCCGGAGTGAGCACTGAAGCTTTCTTT. Translated: CASTRGPGVSTEAFF.

This sequence joins TRBV2 and TRBJ1-1; 7 bases fit TRBD1. Germline-derived CDR1 and CDR2 are SNHLY and FYNNEI. Losses at the gene ends were 6 bases for V and 6 bases for J; bases not matched to a gene: 13. The CDR3 consists of 15 residues. The CDR3 loop is CASRDNSEGAAEAFF. The CDR3 DNA sequence: TGTGCCAGCAGGGATAATTCGGAGGGGGCAGCTGAAGCTTTCTTT. The variable domain in full, completed from reference TRBV2 and TRBJ1-1, reads EPEVTQTPSHQVTQMGQEVILRCVPISNHLYFYWYRQILGQKVEFLVSFYNNEISEKSEIFDDQFSVERPDGSNFTLKIRSTKLEDSAMYFCASRDNSEGAAEAFFGQGTRLTVV.

The chain couples TRBV5-1 to TRBJ1-5; D gene ambiguous. The V end lost 4 bases, the J end lost 0 bases, and 11 bases lay between the germline ends. This CDR3 has 15 residues. Germline-derived CDR1 and CDR2 are SGHRS and YFSETQ. The CDR3 DNA reads as TGCGCCAGCAGCCCGGGAGCCTATAGCAATCAGCCCCAGCATTTT. Its protein product is CASSPGAYSNQPQHF. Full variable domain (missing parts from reference TRBV5-1 and TRBJ1-5): KAGVTQTPRYLIKTRGQQVTLSCSPISGHRSVSWYQQTPGQGLQFLFEYFSETQRNKGNFPGRFSGRQFSNSRSEMNVSTLELGDSALYLCASSPGAYSNQPQHFGDGTRLSIL.

The rearrangement links TRBV2 to TRBJ2-7, with TRBD1 identical over 7 bases. The V gene's germline CDR1 is SNHLY and CDR2 FYNNEI. This CDR3 comprises 14 residues. V was clipped by 1 base and J by 3 bases; unmatched bases: 3. The CDR3 DNA reads TGTGCCAGCAGTGAAGGCAGGGGGAACTACGAGCAGTACTTC. Amino acid sequence: CASSEGRGNYEQYF. The whole variable domain, filled in from reference TRBV2 and TRBJ2-7, reads EPEVTQTPSHQVTQMGQEVILRCVPISNHLYFYWYRQILGQKVEFLVSFYNNEISEKSEIFDDQFSVERPDGSNFTLKIRSTKLEDSAMYFCASSEGRGNYEQYFGPGTRLTVT.

J is TRBJ2-7 and V is TRBV29-1; D is possibly TRBD2 (6 bases). Deletions cut 8 bases from V and 2 bases from J, with 16 bases between. There are 13 residues in the CDR3. The germline V gene has CDR1 SQVTM and CDR2 ANQGSEA. The CDR3 DNA is TGCAGCCAGGGAGGAGGGGAGACCTACGAGCAGTACTTC. Residues: CSQGGGETYEQYF.

The chain uses TRBV9 and TRBJ1-6, with D hard to call. V was trimmed by 0 bases and J by 3 bases, leaving 7 bases between them. Germline V gene data show CDR1 as SGDLS and CDR2 as YYNGEE. The CDR3 spans 15 residues. CDR3 residues: CASSVEPGYNSPLHF. The CDR3 DNA reads as TGTGCCAGCAGCGTAGAACCGGGCTATAATTCACCCCTCCACTTT.

The J gene is TRBJ2-7, the V gene TRBV7-8; 7 nucleotides agree with TRBD2. J gave up 1 base and V 2 bases, and 5 bases lay outside the gene matches. The CDR3 is 15 residues long. CDR1 SGHVS and CDR2 FQNEAQ come from the germline V gene. The CDR3 DNA follows: TGTGCCAGCAGCTTATACGGGAGGCGGTCCTACGAGCAGTACTTC. Its protein product is CASSLYGRRSYEQYF.

The chain links TRBV30 to TRBJ1-3, with D maybe TRBD1 (6 bases). V was trimmed by 1 base and J by 0 bases, leaving 13 bases between them. Germline V gives CDR1 GTSNPN, CDR2 SVGIG (reference sequence). CDR3 size: 16 residues. The CDR3 loop is CAWSEDSSSSGNTIYF. CDR3 bases: TGTGCCTGGAGTGAGGACAGTTCCAGCTCTGGAAACACCATATATTTT.

CDR3 in amino acids: CASQSGLGGYTF. CDR3 sequence (DNA): TGTGCCTCCCAGTCCGGGTTAGGTGGCTACACCTTC. The V and J genes are TRBV28 and TRBJ1-2; D call uncertain. CDR1 and CDR2 (germline): MDHEN, SYDVKM. The V gene lost 11 bases and the J gene lost 7 bases, with 17 bases spanning the gap. There are 12 residues in the CDR3.

In this sample, this clone turned up a few times. This chain joins TRBV2 and TRBJ2-7, with TRBD2 matching over 12 bases. With V trimmed by 8 bases and J by 3 bases, 5 bases remained unmatched. Germline assignment: CDR1 SNHLY and CDR2 FYNNEI. The CDR3 has 14 amino acids. The CDR3 region has the DNA TGTGCCAGCTCGGGGACTAGCGGGTTCTACGAGCAGTACTTC. Translating it yields CASSGTSGFYEQYF.

V gene TRBV6-5 combines with J gene TRBJ2-7; 10 bases are shared with TRBD1. There are 15 residues in the CDR3. CDR1 is MNHEY and CDR2 is SVGAGI in the germline V gene. V lost 8 bases and J lost 3; bases outside the gene matches: 10. The CDR3 DNA reads TGTGCCAGCTGGGGCCCCGGGACAGGGGACTACGAGCAGTACTTC. Encoded protein: CASWGPGTGDYEQYF.

The chain links TRBV25-1 to TRBJ2-5; D is possibly TRBD2 (5 bases). Germline V gives CDR1 MGHDK, CDR2 SYGVNS. Trimming stripped 6 bases from V and 3 bases from J, with 14 bases between. This CDR3 spans 14 amino acids. CDR3 in DNA: TGTGCCAGCAGAAACGGGATTCGAAAAGAGACCCAGTACTTC. Its protein product is CASRNGIRKETQYF.

This clone was found once. The chain uses TRBV7-2 and TRBJ1-5; maybe TRBD1 (5 bases). V dropped 5 bases and J dropped 3 bases, with 11 bases sitting between them. The CDR3 runs to 14 residues. Germline V lookup: CDR1 SGHTA, CDR2 FQGNSA. The CDR3, as DNA: TGTGCCAGCAGCCATCCAGGGAACAATCAGCCCCAGCATTTT. This codes for CASSHPGNNQPQHF.

On this clone itself: A much more abundant neighbour one base away suggests this may be a read error. Other nucleotide sequences in the sample specify the same CDR3. This chain links TRBV19 with TRBJ1-5; no clear D gene. Per the germline V gene, CDR1 is LNHDA and CDR2 is SQIVND (reference sequence). V was pared by 1 base and J by 1 base, with 8 bases between. The CDR3 contains 15 residues. CDR3 bases: TGTGCCAGTAGTATAGTTCCGGGGAGCAATCAGCCCCAGCATTTT. This gives the protein CASSIVPGSNQPQHF.

This chain joins TRBV2 and TRBJ2-4, with D tentatively TRBD1 (5 bases). V shed 3 bases and J shed 8 bases, with 17 bases lying between them. CDR3 length: 15 amino acids. Germline V CDR1 and CDR2: SNHLY, FYNNEI. Written as DNA, the CDR3 is TGTGCCAGCAGTGAGGGGCCCTCCGACCGGGACATTCAGTACTTC. This sequence encodes CASSEGPSDRDIQYF.

The CDR3 bases are TGTGCCACCAGCAGAGGAGGGACTAGCGAGCAGTTCTTC. It specifies CATSRGGTSEQFF. This chain connects TRBV15 to TRBJ2-1; 9 bases fit TRBD2. With V trimmed by 1 base and J by 10 bases, 2 bases remained unmatched. Germline V gives CDR1 LNHNV, CDR2 YYDKDF (reference sequence). CDR3 length: 13 residues.

The chain recombines TRBV29-1 with TRBJ2-1; 7 nucleotides agree with TRBD2. V was pared by 7 bases and J by 6 bases, with 12 bases of the junction left unmatched. The germline V gene has CDR1 SQVTM and CDR2 ANQGSEA. The CDR3 contains 14 residues. This CDR3 reads CSGVGGSDINEQFF. DNA for the CDR3: TGCAGCGGCGTGGGGGGGAGTGATATCAATGAGCAGTTCTTC.

This clone was seen only once. The chain has TRBV7-9 and TRBJ2-3; 8 bases align to TRBD1. This CDR3 is 16 amino acids long. J lost 4 bases, V lost 0 bases, and 6 bases had no gene match. In germline, CDR1 is SEHNR, CDR2 FQNEAQ (reference sequence). The CDR3 DNA reads TGTGCCAGCAGCTTAGCACGAGGACAGGGTCCAGATACGCAGTATTTT. Its translation: CASSLARGQGPDTQYF.

The rearrangement joins TRBV2 to TRBJ2-7; weak D call: TRBD1 (5 bases). Between the trimmed V and J ends, which lost 1 base and 2 bases, there was a span of 12 bases. The CDR3 spans 15 residues. The V gene's germline CDR1 is SNHLY and CDR2 FYNNEI. The CDR3 DNA reads TGTGCCAGCAGTGAAGACAGAGGACAAACCTACGAGCAGTACTTC. This codes for CASSEDRGQTYEQYF.

The chain links TRBV6-1 to TRBJ1-2, with no clear D. Trimming removed 2 bases at V and 3 bases at J, with 7 bases between. CDR3 length: 13 residues. In germline, CDR1 is MNHNS, CDR2 SASEGT. The CDR3 loop reads CASSESPDYGYTF. For the CDR3, the DNA is TGTGCCAGCAGTGAATCCCCAGACTATGGCTACACCTTC.

The chain employs TRBV24-1 and TRBJ2-2; TRBD1 aligns across 10 bases. Germline assignment: CDR1 KGHDR and CDR2 SFDVKD. With V trimmed by 3 bases and J by 4 bases, 4 bases remained unmatched. This CDR3 has 16 residues. CDR3 DNA: TGTGCCACCAGTGATCCAGGACAGGGGGGCACCGGGGAGCTGTTTTTT. The encoded protein is CATSDPGQGGTGELFF.

The V and J genes are TRBV24-1 and TRBJ1-1, with TRBD1 as a possible D gene (5 bases). Trimming left V 0 bases short and J 4 bases short, with 11 bases between. The CDR3 extends over 15 amino acids. CDR1 and CDR2 (germline): KGHDR, SFDVKD. The CDR3 region is CATSDLWGGCTEAFF. For the CDR3, the DNA is TGTGCCACCAGTGATTTGTGGGGCGGATGCACTGAAGCTTTCTTT.